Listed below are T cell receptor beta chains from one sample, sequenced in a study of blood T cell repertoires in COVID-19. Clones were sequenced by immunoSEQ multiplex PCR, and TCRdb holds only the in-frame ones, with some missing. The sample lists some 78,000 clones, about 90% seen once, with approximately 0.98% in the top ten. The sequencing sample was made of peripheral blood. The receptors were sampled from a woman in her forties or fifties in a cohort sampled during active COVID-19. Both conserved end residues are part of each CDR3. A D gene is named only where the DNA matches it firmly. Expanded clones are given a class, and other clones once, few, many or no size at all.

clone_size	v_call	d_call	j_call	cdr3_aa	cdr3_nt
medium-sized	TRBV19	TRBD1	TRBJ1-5	CASGTGGQPQHF	TGTGCCAGCGGGACAGGGGGACAGCCCCAGCATTTT
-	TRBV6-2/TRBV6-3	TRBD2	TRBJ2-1	CASSYALAGGNEQFF	TGTGCCAGCAGTTACGCCCTAGCGGGAGGCAATGAGCAGTTCTTC
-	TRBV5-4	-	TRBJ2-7	CASSPASGHPNYEQYF	TGTGCCAGCAGCCCCGCTTCCGGACATCCAAACTACGAGCAGTACTTC
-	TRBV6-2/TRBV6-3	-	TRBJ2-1	CASSARLGSNEQFF	TGTGCCAGCAGTGCTCGCCTAGGGAGCAATGAGCAGTTCTTC
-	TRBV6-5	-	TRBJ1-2	CASRETDNYGYTF	TGTGCCAGCAGAGAGACAGACAACTATGGCTACACCTTC
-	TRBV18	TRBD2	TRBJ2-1	CASSPTSGNNEQFF	TGTGCCAGCTCACCGACTAGCGGGAATAATGAGCAGTTCTTC
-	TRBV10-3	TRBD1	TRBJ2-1	CAISESTGRRYNEQFF	TGTGCCATCAGTGAGTCGACAGGGCGGCGATACAATGAGCAGTTCTTC
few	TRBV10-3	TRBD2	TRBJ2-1	CAIGKVLAGLDEQFF	TGTGCCATCGGAAAGGTACTAGCGGGACTCGATGAGCAGTTCTTC
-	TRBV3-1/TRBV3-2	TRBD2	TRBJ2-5	CASSQDPTLAGGVETQYF	TGTGCCAGCAGCCAAGATCCTACACTAGCGGGAGGGGTAGAGACCCAGTACTTC
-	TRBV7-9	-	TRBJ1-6	CASSFDLLDSPLHF	TGTGCCAGCAGCTTCGACTTGTTGGATTCACCCCTCCACTTT
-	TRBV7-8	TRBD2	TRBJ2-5	CASSTGTSDGETQYF	TGTGCCAGCAGCACCGGGACTAGCGATGGAGAGACCCAGTACTTC
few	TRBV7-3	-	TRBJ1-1	CASSLQAYTEAFF	TGTGCCAGCAGCTTACAGGCATACACTGAAGCTTTCTTT
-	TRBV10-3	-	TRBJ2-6	CAISGQISGANVLTF	TGTGCCATCAGTGGACAGATCTCTGGGGCCAACGTCCTGACTTTC
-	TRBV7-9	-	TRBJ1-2	CASTSSRDLNYGYTF	TGTGCCAGCACCTCTAGCCGAGATCTGAATTATGGCTACACCTTC
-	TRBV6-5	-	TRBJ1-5	CASSSGINSNQPQHF	TGTGCCAGCAGTTCCGGGATCAATAGCAATCAGCCCCAGCATTTT
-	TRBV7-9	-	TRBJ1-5	CASSLGGLDQPQHF	TGTGCCAGCAGCTTAGGAGGGTTGGACCAGCCCCAGCATTTT
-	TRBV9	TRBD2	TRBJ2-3	CASSVASGSGQGDTQYF	TGTGCCAGCAGCGTGGCTAGCGGGAGTGGTCAGGGAGATACGCAGTATTTT
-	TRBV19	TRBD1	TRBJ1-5	CASSTPPDRDSNQPQHF	TGTGCCAGTAGTACCCCACCGGACAGGGATAGCAATCAGCCCCAGCATTTT
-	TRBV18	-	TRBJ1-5	CASSPNYSNQPQHF	TGTGCCAGCTCACCAAACTATAGCAATCAGCCCCAGCATTTT
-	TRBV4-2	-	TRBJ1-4	CASRPQQGPVNEKLFF	TGTGCCAGCAGACCTCAACAGGGTCCCGTGAATGAAAAACTGTTTTTT
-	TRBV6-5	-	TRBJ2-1	CASVAGNEQFF	TGTGCCAGCGTCGCGGGGAATGAGCAGTTCTTC
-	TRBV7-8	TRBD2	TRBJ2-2	CASSLRVAGLAGGTGELFF	TGTGCCAGCAGCTTACGTGTAGCGGGACTAGCGGGAGGAACCGGGGAGCTGTTTTTT
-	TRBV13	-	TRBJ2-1	CASSLVGGPGNEQFF	TGTGCCAGCAGCTTAGTAGGGGGTCCTGGCAATGAGCAGTTCTTC
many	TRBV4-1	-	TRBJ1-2	CASSQGGGRGNYGYTF	TGCGCCAGCAGCCAAGGGGGTGGGCGGGGAAACTATGGCTACACCTTC
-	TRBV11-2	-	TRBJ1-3	CASSRTYGSGNTIYF	TGTGCCAGCAGCCGAACTTACGGCTCTGGAAACACCATATATTTT
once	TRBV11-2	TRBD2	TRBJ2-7	CASSGRLADSYEQYF	TGTGCCAGCAGCGGAAGACTAGCGGATTCCTACGAGCAGTACTTC
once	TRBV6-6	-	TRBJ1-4	CASKGSTNEKLFF	TGTGCCAGCAAGGGGTCAACTAATGAAAAACTGTTTTTT
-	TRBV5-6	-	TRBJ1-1	CASSSYTEAFF	TGTGCCAGCAGCTCGTACACTGAAGCTTTCTTT
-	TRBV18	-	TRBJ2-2	CASSPGSRDTGELFF	TGTGCCAGCTCACCAGGGAGTAGGGACACCGGGGAGCTGTTTTTT
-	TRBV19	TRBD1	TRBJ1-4	CASRDPGQGGSGKKLFF	TGTGCCAGTCGCGACCCGGGACAGGGGGGGTCTGGGAAAAAACTGTTTTTT
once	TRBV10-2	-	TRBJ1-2	CASSDPRRGSYTF	TGCGCCAGCAGTGACCCTAGAAGAGGAAGCTACACCTTC
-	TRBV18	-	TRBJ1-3	CASSLWRGGNTIYF	TGTGCCAGCTCCCTATGGAGGGGAGGAAACACCATATATTTT
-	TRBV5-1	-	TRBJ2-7	CASSISTVPGEQYF	TGCGCCAGCAGCATCTCGACGGTTCCGGGGGAGCAGTACTTC
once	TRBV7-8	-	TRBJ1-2	CASSLAGSPGSYGYTF	TGTGCCAGCAGCTTAGCTGGGTCTCCCGGGAGCTATGGCTACACCTTC
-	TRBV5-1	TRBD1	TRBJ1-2	CASSLGPGQGSYGYTF	TGCGCCAGCAGCTTGGGGCCCGGACAGGGGAGCTATGGCTACACCTTC
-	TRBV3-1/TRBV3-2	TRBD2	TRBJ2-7	CASSQDPGTRVEQYF	TGTGCCAGCAGCCAAGATCCGGGGACTAGGGTCGAGCAGTACTTC
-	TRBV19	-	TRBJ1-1	CASSVTGEAFF	TGTGCCAGTAGCGTGACAGGTGAAGCTTTCTTT
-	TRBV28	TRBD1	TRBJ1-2	CASSYPVGQETPGGYGYTF	TGTGCCAGCAGTTACCCCGTTGGACAGGAGACCCCAGGGGGATATGGCTACACCTTC
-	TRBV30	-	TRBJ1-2	CAWVSGKGYTF	TGTGCCTGGGTCTCAGGGAAGGGCTACACCTTC
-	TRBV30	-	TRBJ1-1	CAWSAGGGGRNTEAFF	TGTGCCTGGAGTGCAGGCGGGGGCGGGCGGAACACTGAAGCTTTCTTT
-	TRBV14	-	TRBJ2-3	CASSQNLGATDTQYF	TGTGCCAGCAGCCAAAACCTAGGGGCGACAGATACGCAGTATTTT
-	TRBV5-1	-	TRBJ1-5	CASSYGDSDSNQPQHF	TGCGCCAGCAGCTACGGGGACTCCGATAGCAATCAGCCCCAGCATTTT
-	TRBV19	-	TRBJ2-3	CASSIPGNWRDTQYF	TGTGCCAGTAGTATACCGGGGAATTGGCGAGATACGCAGTATTTT
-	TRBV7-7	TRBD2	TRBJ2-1	CASSLNTGTRNEQFF	TGTGCTAGCAGCTTGAACACCGGGACTAGAAATGAGCAGTTCTTC
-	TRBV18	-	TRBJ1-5	CASSPGTLNQPQHF	TGTGCCAGCTCACCCGGGACTCTCAATCAGCCCCAGCATTTT
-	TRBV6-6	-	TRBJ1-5	CASNKAAQLNQPQHF	TGTGCCAGCAACAAAGCGGCGCAGTTGAATCAGCCCCAGCATTTT
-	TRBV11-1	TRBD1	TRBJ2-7	CASSFPGTGFYEQYF	TGTGCCAGCAGCTTTCCCGGGACAGGTTTCTACGAGCAGTACTTC
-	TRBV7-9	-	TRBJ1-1	CASSQGQHLDTEAFF	TGTGCCAGCAGCCAGGGGCAGCATTTGGACACTGAAGCTTTCTTT
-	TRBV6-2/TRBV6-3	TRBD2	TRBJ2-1	CASSSLAGWGNEQFF	TGTGCCAGCAGCTCTCTAGCGGGATGGGGGAATGAGCAGTTCTTC
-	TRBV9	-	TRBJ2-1	CASSSRGPARRNEQFF	TGTGCCAGCAGCTCGCGGGGCCCAGCGAGAAGAAATGAGCAGTTCTTC
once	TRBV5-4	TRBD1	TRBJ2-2	CASSSQGSNTGELFF	TGTGCCAGCAGCTCACAGGGGTCGAACACCGGGGAGCTGTTTTTT
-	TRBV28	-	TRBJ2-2	CASSLWGGTGELFF	TGTGCCAGCAGTTTATGGGGGGGAACCGGGGAGCTGTTTTTT
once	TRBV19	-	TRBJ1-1	CASSTDRTYTEAFF	TGTGCCAGTAGTACCGACAGGACGTACACTGAAGCTTTCTTT
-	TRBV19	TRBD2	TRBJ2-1	CASSSSLAGFGNEQFF	TGTGCCAGTAGTTCCTCACTAGCGGGGTTCGGGAATGAGCAGTTCTTC
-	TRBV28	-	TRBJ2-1	CASSLGDSAMAEQFF	TGTGCCAGCAGTTTAGGGGACTCGGCGATGGCGGAGCAGTTCTTC